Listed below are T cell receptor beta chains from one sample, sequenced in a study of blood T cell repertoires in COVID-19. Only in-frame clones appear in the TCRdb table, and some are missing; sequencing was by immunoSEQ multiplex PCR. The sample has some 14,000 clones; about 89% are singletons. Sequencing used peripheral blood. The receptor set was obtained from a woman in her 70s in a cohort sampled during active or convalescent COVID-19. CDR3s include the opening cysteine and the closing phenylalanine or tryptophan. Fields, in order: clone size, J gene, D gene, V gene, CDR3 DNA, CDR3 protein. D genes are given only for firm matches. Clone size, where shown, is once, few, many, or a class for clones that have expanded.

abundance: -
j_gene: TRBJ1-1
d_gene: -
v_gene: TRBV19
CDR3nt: TGTGCCAGTAGAAGGGGAACAGTACTCACTGAAGCTTTCTTT
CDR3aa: CASRRGTVLTEAFF

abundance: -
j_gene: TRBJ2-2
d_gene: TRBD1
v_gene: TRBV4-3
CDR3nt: TGCGCCAGCAGGGAGGACAGGCAAAACGGGGAGCTGTTTTTT
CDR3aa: CASREDRQNGELFF

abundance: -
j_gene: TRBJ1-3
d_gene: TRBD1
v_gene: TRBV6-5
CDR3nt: TGTGCCAGCAGAGCCGGGACAGGGTATGGAAACACCATATATTTT
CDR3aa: CASRAGTGYGNTIYF

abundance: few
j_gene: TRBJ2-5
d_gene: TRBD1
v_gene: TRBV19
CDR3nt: TGTGCCAGTAGTATTTCCGGACAGGGGGCTATGGAGACCCAGTACTTC
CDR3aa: CASSISGQGAMETQYF

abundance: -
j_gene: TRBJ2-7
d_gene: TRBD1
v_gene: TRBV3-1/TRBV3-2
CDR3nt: TGTGCCAGCAGCCCGGACAGGTGGTCCTACGAGCAGTACTTC
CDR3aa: CASSPDRWSYEQYF

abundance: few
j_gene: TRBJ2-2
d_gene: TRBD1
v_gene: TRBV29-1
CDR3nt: TGCAGCGTTCGGATAGGGACAGGGGCCACCGGGGAGCTGTTTTTT
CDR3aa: CSVRIGTGATGELFF

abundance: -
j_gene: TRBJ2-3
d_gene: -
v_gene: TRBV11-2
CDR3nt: TGTGCCAGCAGCTTAATGTCAGGGGAGAGGGATACGCAGTATTTT
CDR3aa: CASSLMSGERDTQYF

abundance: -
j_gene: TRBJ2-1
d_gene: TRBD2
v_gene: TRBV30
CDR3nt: TGTGCCTGGAGTTGGACTAGCGGGGGCTACAATGAGCAGTTCTTC
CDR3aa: CAWSWTSGGYNEQFF

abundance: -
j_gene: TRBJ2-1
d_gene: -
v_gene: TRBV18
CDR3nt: TGTGCCAGCTCACCGAATGCACAAAACAATGAGCAGTTCTTC
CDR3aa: CASSPNAQNNEQFF

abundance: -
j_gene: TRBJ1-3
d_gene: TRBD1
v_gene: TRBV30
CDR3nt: TGTGCCTGGAGCCTTGCAGGGGGAAATGGAAACACCATATATTTT
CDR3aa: CAWSLAGGNGNTIYF

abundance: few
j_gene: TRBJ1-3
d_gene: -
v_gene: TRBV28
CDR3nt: TGTGCCACCCATAACCAGGGGCTGGGAAACACCATATATTTT
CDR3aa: CATHNQGLGNTIYF

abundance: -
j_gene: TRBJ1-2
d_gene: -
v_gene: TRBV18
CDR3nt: TGTGCCAGCTCTGTTCAAGGCAGGGGTTTCTATGGCTACACCTTC
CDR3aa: CASSVQGRGFYGYTF

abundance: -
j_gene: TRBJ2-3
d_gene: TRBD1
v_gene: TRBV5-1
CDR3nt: TGCGCCAGCAGCTACGGACAGGGACTGGGCACAGATACGCAGTATTTT
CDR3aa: CASSYGQGLGTDTQYF

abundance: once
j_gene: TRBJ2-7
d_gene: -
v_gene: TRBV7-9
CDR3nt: TGTGCCAGCAGCTCCTTCTCCACAGGGACCTACGAGCAGTACTTC
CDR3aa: CASSSFSTGTYEQYF

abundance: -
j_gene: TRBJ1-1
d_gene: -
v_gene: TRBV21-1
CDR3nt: TGTGCCAGCAGCAAAGCAGCGGGATTGGGGGTCACTGAAGCTTTCTTT
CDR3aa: CASSKAAGLGVTEAFF

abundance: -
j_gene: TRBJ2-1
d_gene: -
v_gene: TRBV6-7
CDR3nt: TGTGCCACCCTTGGGGGGGGGCCCTACAATGAGCAGTTCTTC
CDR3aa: CATLGGGPYNEQFF

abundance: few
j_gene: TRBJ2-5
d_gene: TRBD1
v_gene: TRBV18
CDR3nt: TGTGCCAGCTCACCACAATTAAGAAGACAGGGCCAAGAGACCCAGTACTTC
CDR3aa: CASSPQLRRQGQETQYF

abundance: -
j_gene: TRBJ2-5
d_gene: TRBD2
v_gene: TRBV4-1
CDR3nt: TGCGCCACCAGACCCGGCGGGGGACAAGAGACCCAGTACTTC
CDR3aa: CATRPGGGQETQYF

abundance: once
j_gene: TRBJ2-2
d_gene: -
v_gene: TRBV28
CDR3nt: TGTGCCAGCGCAGTGAGGGCAGGGGCAATCACCGGGGAGCTGTTTTTT
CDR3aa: CASAVRAGAITGELFF

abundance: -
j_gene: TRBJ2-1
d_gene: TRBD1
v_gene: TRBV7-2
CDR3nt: TGTGCCAGCAGCCCCCAGGGTGGGTACGGGACAGGGGACAATGAGCAGTTCTTC
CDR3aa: CASSPQGGYGTGDNEQFF

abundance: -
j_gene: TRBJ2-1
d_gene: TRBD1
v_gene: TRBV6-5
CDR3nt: TGTGCCAGCAGTTCTCAGGGGGCAGTCGCCTACAATGAGCAGTTCTTC
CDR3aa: CASSSQGAVAYNEQFF

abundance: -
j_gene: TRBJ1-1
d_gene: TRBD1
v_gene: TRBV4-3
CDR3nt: TGCGCCAGCAGCCAAGATCGGACAGGGGCACCGAACACTGAAGCTTTCTTT
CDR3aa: CASSQDRTGAPNTEAFF

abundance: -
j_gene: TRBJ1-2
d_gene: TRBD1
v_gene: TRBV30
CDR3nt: TGTGCCTGGAGTTCGACAGGGAGCAGCCATGGCTACACCTTC
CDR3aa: CAWSSTGSSHGYTF

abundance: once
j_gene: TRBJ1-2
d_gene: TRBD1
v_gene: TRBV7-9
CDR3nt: TGTGCCAGCCCGGGACAGGGGGAAAGCGGCTACACCTTC
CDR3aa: CASPGQGESGYTF

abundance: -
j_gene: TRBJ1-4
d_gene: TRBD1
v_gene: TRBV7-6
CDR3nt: TGTGCCAGCAGCCTTAACCCGGGACAGGGTAATGAAAAACTGTTTTTT
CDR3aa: CASSLNPGQGNEKLFF

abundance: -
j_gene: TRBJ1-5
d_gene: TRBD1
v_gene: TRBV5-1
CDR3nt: TGCGCCAGCAGCTTGATAGGGGGCCAGCCCCAGCATTTT
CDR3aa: CASSLIGGQPQHF

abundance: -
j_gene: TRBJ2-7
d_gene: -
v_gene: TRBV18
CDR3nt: TGTGCCAGCTCACGACAGTACGAGCAGTACTTC
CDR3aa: CASSRQYEQYF

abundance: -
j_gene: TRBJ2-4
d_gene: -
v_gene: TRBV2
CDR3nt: TGTGCCAGCAGTGATGGGGCAGGGGTAGCCAAAAACATTCAGTACTTC
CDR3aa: CASSDGAGVAKNIQYF

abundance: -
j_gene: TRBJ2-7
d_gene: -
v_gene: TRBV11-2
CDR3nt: TGTGCCAGCAGCTTAGAAGGGGTTAGCTCCTACGAGCAGTACTTC
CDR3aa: CASSLEGVSSYEQYF

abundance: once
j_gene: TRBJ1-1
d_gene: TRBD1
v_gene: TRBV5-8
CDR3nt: TGTGCCAGAACGGCTGCAGGGGGCGTCCCGGGCACTGAAGCTTTCTTT
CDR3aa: CARTAAGGVPGTEAFF

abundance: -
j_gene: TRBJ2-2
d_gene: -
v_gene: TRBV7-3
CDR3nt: TGTGCCAGCAGCCCCCAGGGGGGCCAGGGCACCGGGGAGCTGTTTTTT
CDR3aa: CASSPQGGQGTGELFF

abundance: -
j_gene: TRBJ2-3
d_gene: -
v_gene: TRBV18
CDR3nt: TGTGCCAGCTCACCACCAGGGGCAGATACGCAGTATTTT
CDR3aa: CASSPPGADTQYF

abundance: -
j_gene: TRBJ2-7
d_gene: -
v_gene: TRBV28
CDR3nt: TGTGCCAGCAGGGACTACGACACCTACGAGCAGTACTTC
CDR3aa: CASRDYDTYEQYF

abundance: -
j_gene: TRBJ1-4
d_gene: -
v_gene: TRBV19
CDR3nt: TGTGCCAGTAGTACGGAGGGAGTAGGTGAAAAACTGTTTTTT
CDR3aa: CASSTEGVGEKLFF

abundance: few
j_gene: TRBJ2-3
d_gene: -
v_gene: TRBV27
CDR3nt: TGTGCCAGCAGGGGGGACTGGGGTATGGATACGCAGTATTTT
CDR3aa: CASRGDWGMDTQYF

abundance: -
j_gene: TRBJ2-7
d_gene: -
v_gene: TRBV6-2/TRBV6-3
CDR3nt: TGTGCCAGCAGTTACCCAGGGGTGTCCTCCGAGCAGTACTTC
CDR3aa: CASSYPGVSSEQYF

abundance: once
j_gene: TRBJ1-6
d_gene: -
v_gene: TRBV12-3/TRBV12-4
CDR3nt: TGTGCCAGCAGTATAAGACAGGTTTCACCCCTCCACTTT
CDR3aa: CASSIRQVSPLHF

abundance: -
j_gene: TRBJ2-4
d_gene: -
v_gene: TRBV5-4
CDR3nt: TGTGCCAGCAGCCCCGACAGAGCCAAAAACATTCAGTACTTC
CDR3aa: CASSPDRAKNIQYF

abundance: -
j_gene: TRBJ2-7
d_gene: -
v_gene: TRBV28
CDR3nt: TGTGCCAGCAGCGGAACAGGGAACTCCTACGAGCAGTACTTC
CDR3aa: CASSGTGNSYEQYF

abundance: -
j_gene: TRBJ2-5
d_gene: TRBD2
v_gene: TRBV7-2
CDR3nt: TGTGCCAGCAGCTTACTAGCGGGGGGCCACCCAGAGACCCAGTACTTC
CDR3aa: CASSLLAGGHPETQYF

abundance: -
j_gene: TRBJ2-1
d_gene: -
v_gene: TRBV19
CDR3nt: TGTGCCAGTAGCGAATCGACAGGAGATGAGCAGTTCTTC
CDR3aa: CASSESTGDEQFF

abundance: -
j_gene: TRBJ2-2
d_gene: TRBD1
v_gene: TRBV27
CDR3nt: TGTGCCAGCAGGAAAATGGACAGGGGATCCGGGGAGCTGTTTTTT
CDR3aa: CASRKMDRGSGELFF

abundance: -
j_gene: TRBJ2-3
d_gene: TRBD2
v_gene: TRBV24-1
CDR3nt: TGTGCCACCAGTGCCTGGACTAGCGGGGGAGGGAATACGCAGTATTTT
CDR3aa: CATSAWTSGGGNTQYF

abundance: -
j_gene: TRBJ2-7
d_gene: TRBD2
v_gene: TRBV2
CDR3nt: TGTGCCAGCAGCCCCACTAGCGGGGTATTCTACGAGCAGTACTTC
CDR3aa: CASSPTSGVFYEQYF

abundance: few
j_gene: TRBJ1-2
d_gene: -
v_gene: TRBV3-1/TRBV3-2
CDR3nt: TGTGCCAGCAGCCAGTCGAGTGGCTACACCTTC
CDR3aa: CASSQSSGYTF

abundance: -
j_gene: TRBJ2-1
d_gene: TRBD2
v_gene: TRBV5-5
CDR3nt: TGTGCCAGCAGCTACCTACCTCTAGCGGGGCCTTATAATGAGCAGTTCTTC
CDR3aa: CASSYLPLAGPYNEQFF

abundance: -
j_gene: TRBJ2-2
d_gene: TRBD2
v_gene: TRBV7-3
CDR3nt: TGTGCCAGCAGCCCCGGACTAGCGGGGGTCGGGGAGCTGTTTTTT
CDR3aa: CASSPGLAGVGELFF

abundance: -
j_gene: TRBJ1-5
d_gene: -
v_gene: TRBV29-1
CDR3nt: TGCAGCGTTACGTTCGTAGGGGGAAATAGCAATCAGCCCCAGCATTTT
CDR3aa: CSVTFVGGNSNQPQHF

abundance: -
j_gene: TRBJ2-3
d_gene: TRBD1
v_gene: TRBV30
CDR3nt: TGTGCCTGGAGTAAGGGGGCTCGCACAGATACGCAGTATTTT
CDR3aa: CAWSKGARTDTQYF

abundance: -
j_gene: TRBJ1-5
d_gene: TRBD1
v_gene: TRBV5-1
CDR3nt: TGCGCCAGCAGCTCCGGGACAGGGAATCAGCCCCAGCATTTT
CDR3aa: CASSSGTGNQPQHF

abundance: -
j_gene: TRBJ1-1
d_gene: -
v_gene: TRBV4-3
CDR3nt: TGCGCCAGCAGCCAAGCAACGGTGAACACTGAAGCTTTCTTT
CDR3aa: CASSQATVNTEAFF

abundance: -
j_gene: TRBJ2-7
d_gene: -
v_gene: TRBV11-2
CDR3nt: TGTGCCAGCAGCGTTACATTTCCAGGCTACGAGCAGTACTTC
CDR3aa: CASSVTFPGYEQYF

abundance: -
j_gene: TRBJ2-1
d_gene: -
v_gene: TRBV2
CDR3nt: TGTGCCAGCAGTGAAGGTGACGGGTCGGAAAACAATGAGCAGTTCTTC
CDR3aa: CASSEGDGSENNEQFF

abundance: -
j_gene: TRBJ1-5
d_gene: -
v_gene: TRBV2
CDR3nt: TGTGCCAGCAAGCGTAGCGGGGACAATCAGCCCCAGCATTTT
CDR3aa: CASKRSGDNQPQHF

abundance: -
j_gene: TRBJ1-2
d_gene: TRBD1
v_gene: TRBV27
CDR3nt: TGTGCCAGCAGTACTTGGACAGGGAACTATGGCTACACCTTC
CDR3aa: CASSTWTGNYGYTF